This T cell receptor beta chain was identified in a study of shared clonotypes between healthy human individuals. Sequencing used immunoSEQ multiplex PCR; TCRdb keeps in-frame clones, though not all of them. The sample lists 2 million to 2.5 million clones; approximately 93% were seen once. There are 14 residues in the CDR3. Looked up from germline, CDR1 is SGHNT and CDR2 is YENEEA. V dropped 3 bases and J dropped 3; count of bases not matched to a gene: 4. Findings and caveats of the study: In general, naive subsets displayed greater estimated richness than memory subsets did.

About this clone: Its antigen remains unidentified. This sample also contains other DNA sequences that code for the same CDR3.

This TCR was recovered from a man younger than 30 in good health. Some clones in this sample may be carry-over from other donors' samples. This chain joins TRBV11-3 and TRBJ1-1; the match to TRBD1 covers 7 bases. Sequenced input: naive CD4+ T cells from PBMCs. Subset here: CD45RA+ positively selected. CDR3 in amino acids: CASSLRQGDTEAFF. Written as DNA, the CDR3 is TGTGCCAGCAGCTTGAGACAGGGAGACACTGAAGCTTTCTTT.